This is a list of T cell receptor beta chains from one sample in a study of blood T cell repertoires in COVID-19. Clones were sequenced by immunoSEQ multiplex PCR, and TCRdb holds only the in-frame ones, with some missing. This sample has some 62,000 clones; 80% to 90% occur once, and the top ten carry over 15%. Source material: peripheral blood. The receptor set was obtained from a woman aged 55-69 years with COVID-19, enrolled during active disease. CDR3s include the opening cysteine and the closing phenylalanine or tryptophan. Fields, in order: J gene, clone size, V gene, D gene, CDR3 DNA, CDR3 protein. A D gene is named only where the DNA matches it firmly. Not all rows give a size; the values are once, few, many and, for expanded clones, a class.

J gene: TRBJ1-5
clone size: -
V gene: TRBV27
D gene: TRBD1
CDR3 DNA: TGTGCCAGCAGTCTCAGGGGGCGCGGAGGCAATCAGCCCCAGCATTTT
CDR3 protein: CASSLRGRGGNQPQHF

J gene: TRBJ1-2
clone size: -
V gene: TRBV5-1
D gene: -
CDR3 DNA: TGCGCCAGCAGCTTGGGCGTCAGGGGCGCGTACTATGGCTACACCTTC
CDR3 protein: CASSLGVRGAYYGYTF

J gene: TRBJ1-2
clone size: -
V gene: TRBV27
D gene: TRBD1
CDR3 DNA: TGTGCCAGCAGTCGGACAGGGGGCCACTATGGCTACACCTTC
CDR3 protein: CASSRTGGHYGYTF

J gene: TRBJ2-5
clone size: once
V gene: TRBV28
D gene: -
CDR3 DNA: TGTGCCAGCAGTTTTTCAGGGCGAGAGACCCAGTACTTC
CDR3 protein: CASSFSGRETQYF

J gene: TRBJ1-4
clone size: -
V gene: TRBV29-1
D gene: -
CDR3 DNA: TGCAGCGCCACCGCAGGGGCGGGGGCTGAAAAACTGTTTTTT
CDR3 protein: CSATAGAGAEKLFF

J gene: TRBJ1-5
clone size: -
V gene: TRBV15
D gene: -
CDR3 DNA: TGTGCCACCAGCAGAACAGGGTCAAGCAATCAGCCCCAGCATTTT
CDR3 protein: CATSRTGSSNQPQHF

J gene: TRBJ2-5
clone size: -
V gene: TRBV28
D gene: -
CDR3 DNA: TGTGCCAGCAGTTTCATATCGACCCACGACAGGTACTTC
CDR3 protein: CASSFISTHDRYF

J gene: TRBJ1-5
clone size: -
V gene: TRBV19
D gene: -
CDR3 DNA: TGTGCCAGTAACCAGGGTGCTCAGCCCCAGCATTTT
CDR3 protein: CASNQGAQPQHF

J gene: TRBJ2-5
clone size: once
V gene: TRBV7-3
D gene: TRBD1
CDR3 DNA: TGTGCCAGCAGCTTACAACAGGGGCCTCAAGAGACCCAGTACTTC
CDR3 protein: CASSLQQGPQETQYF

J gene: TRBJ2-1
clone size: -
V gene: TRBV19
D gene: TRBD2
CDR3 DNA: TGTGCCAGTAGTATTCGGCGGGAGACGTACAATGAGCAGTTCTTC
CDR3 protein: CASSIRRETYNEQFF

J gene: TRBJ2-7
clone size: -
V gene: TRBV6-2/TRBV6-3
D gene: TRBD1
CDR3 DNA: TGTGCCAGCAGCCCTACCGGGACAGGGCTCTACGAGCAGTACTTC
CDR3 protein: CASSPTGTGLYEQYF

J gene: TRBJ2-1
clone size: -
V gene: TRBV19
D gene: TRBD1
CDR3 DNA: TGTGCCAGTAGTATCGGGGGACAGGGACCTGGGGAGCAGTTCTTC
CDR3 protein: CASSIGGQGPGEQFF

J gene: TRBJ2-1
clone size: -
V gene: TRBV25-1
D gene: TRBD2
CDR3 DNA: TGTGCCAGCAGTCGGCTAGCGGGGAGCAATGAGCAGTTCTTC
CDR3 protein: CASSRLAGSNEQFF

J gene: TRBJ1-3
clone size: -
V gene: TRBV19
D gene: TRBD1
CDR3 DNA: TGTGCCAGTAGTCGACAGGGGACTGGAAACACCATATATTTT
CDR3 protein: CASSRQGTGNTIYF

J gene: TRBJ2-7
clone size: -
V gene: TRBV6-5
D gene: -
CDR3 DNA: TGTGCCAGCAGTACCAGGGTCCACGAGCAGTACTTC
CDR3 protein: CASSTRVHEQYF

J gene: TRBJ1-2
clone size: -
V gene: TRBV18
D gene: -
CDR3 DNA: TGTGCCAGCTCCCCGACCACAGACAGGAATTATGGCTACACCTTC
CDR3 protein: CASSPTTDRNYGYTF

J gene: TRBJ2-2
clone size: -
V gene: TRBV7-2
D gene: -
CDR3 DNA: TGTGCCAGCAGCTTAAGTGCCGGTCTCGAGAGAGGGGAGCTGTTTTTT
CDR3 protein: CASSLSAGLERGELFF

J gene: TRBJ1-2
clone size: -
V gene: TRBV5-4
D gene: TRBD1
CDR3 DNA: TGTGCCAGCAGCCCCGGGACAGGGCCTCATGGCTACACCTTC
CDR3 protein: CASSPGTGPHGYTF

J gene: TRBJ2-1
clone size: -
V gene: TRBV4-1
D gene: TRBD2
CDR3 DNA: TGCGCCAGCAGCCCACGCCCAGGGACTAGCGGTGAGCAGTTCTTC
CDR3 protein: CASSPRPGTSGEQFF

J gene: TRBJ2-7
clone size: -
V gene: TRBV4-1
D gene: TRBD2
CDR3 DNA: TGCGCCAGCAGCTACTCCGGGACTAGCGGGACTTACGAGCAGTACTTC
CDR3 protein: CASSYSGTSGTYEQYF

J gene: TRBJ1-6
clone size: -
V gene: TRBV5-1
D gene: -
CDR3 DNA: TGCGCCAGCAGCTTGGACCGGGAGTCCTATAATTCACCCCTCCACTTT
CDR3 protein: CASSLDRESYNSPLHF

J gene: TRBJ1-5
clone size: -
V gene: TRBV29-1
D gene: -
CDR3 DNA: TGCAGCGTTGGGGCGGGGGCGGATGCGCCCCAGCATTTT
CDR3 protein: CSVGAGADAPQHF

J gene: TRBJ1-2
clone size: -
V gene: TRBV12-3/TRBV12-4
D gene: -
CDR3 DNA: TGTGCCAGCATGCAAGGGAGCACTCGGGGCTACACCTTC
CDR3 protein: CASMQGSTRGYTF

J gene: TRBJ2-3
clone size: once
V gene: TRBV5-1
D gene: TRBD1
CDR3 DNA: TGCGCCAGCAGCCACGGGACAGCCCAGGATACGCAGTATTTT
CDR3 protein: CASSHGTAQDTQYF